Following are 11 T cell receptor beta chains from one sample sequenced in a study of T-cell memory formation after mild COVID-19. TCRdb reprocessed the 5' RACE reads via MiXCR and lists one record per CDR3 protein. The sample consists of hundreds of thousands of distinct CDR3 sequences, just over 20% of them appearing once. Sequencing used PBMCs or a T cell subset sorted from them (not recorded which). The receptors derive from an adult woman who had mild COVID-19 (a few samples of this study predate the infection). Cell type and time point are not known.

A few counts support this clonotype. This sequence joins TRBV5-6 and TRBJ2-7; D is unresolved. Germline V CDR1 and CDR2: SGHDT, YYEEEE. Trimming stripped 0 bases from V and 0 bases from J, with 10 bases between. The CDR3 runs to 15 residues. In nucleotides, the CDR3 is TGTGCCAGCAGCTTGGTGGGTGTTGGCTCCTACGAGCAGTACTTC. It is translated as CASSLVGVGSYEQYF.

CDR3 DNA: TGTGCCAGCAGTTCCTGGACTAGCGGGAGGGCCAATGAGCAGTTCTTC. Translated, it gives CASSSWTSGRANEQFF. The rearrangement links TRBV6-2 or TRBV6-3 to TRBJ2-1, with 15 bases fitting TRBD2. Trimming at V came to 4 bases and at J to 6 bases, leaving 4 bases not matched to a gene. The CDR3 spans 16 residues. Germline assignment: CDR1 MNHEY and CDR2 SVGEGT.

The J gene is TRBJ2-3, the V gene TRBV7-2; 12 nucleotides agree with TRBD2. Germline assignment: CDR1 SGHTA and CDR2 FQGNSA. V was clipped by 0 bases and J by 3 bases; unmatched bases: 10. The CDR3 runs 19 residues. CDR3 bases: TGTGCCAGCAGCTTAGCTACCGGACTAGCGGGGCCACGGACAGATACGCAGTATTTT. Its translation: CASSLATGLAGPRTDTQYF.

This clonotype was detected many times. In DNA form, the CDR3 reads TGTGCCAGCAGTCTGACAGGGGGGGCGCAGTATTTT. It yields the protein CASSLTGGAQYF. J is TRBJ2-3 and V is TRBV12-3 or TRBV12-4; 9 positions agree with TRBD1. The J segment lost 10 bases and the V segment lost 5 bases, leaving 4 bases of the junction unmatched. The CDR3 has 12 residues.

The CDR3 nucleotides read TGTGCCATCAGTGAGTCGGGGACAGCTGATCTCTATGGCTACACCTTC. Its translation is CAISESGTADLYGYTF. The V gene is TRBV10-3, the J gene TRBJ1-2; 7 bases agree with TRBD1. CDR1 is ENHRY and CDR2 is SYGVKD in the germline V gene. The V segment lost 0 bases and the J segment 4 bases; nucleotides outside the gene matches: 8. The CDR3 is 16 residues long.

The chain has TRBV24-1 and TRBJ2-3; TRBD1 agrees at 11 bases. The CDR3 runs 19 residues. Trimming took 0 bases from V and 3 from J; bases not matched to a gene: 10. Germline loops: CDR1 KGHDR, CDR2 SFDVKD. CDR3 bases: TGTGCCACCAGTGATTTGTCCCTTAACCGGGACAGGGGGACAGATACGCAGTATTTT. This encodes CATSDLSLNRDRGTDTQYF.

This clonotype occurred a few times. As DNA, the CDR3 is TGCAGTGCTAGAGGTGCTCAAAATCCATCCTACGAGCAGTACTTC. Protein sequence: CSARGAQNPSYEQYF. V and J are TRBV20-1 and TRBJ2-7, with D uncertain. Deletions cut 1 base from V and 1 base from J, with 14 bases between. The CDR3 is 15 residues long. Germline V gene data show CDR1 as DFQATT and CDR2 as SNEGSKA (reference sequence).

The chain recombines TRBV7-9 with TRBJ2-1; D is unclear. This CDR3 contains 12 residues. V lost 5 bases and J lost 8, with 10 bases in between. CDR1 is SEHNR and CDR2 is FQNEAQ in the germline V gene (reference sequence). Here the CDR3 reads CASSPPVDEQFF. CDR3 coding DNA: TGTGCCAGCAGCCCCCCCGTCGATGAGCAGTTCTTC.

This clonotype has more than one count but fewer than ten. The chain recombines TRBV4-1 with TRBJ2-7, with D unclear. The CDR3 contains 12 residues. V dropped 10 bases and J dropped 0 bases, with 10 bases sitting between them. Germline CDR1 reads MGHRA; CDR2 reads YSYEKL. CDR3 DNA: TGCGCCACCGCGGCTAACTCCTACGAGCAGTACTTC. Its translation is CATAANSYEQYF.

The CDR3 sequence: CASSLDSPGFNNEQFF. CDR3 DNA sequence: TGTGCCAGCAGCTTAGATAGCCCAGGGTTTAACAATGAGCAGTTCTTC. The rearrangement joins TRBV11-2 to TRBJ2-1; D is possibly TRBD1 (5 bases). The germline CDR1 and CDR2 sequences are SGHAT and FQNNGV. V was shortened by 0 bases and J by 5 bases, with 14 bases between the two germline ends. The CDR3 is 16 amino acids.

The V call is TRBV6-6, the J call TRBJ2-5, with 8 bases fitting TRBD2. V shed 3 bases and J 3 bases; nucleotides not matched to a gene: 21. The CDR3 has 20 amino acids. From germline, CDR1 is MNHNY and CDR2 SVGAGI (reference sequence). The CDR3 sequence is CASSYSSWMASGQGKETQYF. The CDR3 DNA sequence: TGTGCCAGCAGTTATTCCTCTTGGATGGCTAGCGGGCAGGGGAAAGAGACCCAGTACTTC.